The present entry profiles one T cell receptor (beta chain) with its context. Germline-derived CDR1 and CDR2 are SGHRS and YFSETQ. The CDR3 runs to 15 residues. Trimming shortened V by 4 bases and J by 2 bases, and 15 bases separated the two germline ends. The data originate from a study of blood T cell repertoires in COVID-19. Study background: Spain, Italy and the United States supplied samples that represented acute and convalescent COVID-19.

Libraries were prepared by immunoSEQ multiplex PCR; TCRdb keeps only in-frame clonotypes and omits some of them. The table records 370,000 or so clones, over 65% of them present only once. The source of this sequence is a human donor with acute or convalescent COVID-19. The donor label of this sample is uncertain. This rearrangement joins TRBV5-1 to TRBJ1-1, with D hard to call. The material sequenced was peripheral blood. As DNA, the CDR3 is TGCGCCAGCAGCCCGCGGGGTCAGATTAACACTGAAGCTTTCTTT. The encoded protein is CASSPRGQINTEAFF.